This is a list of T cell receptor beta chains from one sample in a study of identical twins. TCRdb analysed the 5' RACE reads with MiXCR anew, one entry per CDR3 protein. In the table there are around 1.7 million distinct CDR3 sequences, roughly 35% of which are singletons. Material for sequencing was cord blood. The receptors shown here come from a newborn girl in good health. Each CDR3 is given with its conserved first and last residue. D genes are given only for firm matches. A clone size is listed for some rows: how often the clone was seen (once, few, many), or a class if it is expanded.

J,V,size,length,D,CDR3,DNA
TRBJ2-5,TRBV7-2,.,13,.,CASSISYQETQYF,TGTGCCAGCAGCATAAGCTACCAAGAGACCCAGTACTTC
TRBJ1-4,TRBV2,.,16,.,CASSEARGATNEKLFF,TGTGCCAGCAGTGAAGCACGAGGTGCAACTAATGAAAAACTGTTTTTT
TRBJ2-7,TRBV5-6,.,15,TRBD2,CASSLGASGSNEQYF,TGTGCCAGCAGCTTGGGGGCTAGCGGGAGTAATGAGCAGTACTTC
TRBJ2-7,TRBV20-1,.,14,TRBD1,CSARVSGTGNEQYF,TGCAGTGCTAGAGTGTCCGGGACAGGGAACGAGCAGTACTTC
TRBJ1-1,TRBV25-1,.,12,.,CASSETDTEAFF,TGTGCCAGCAGTGAAACGGACACTGAAGCTTTCTTT
TRBJ1-5,TRBV3-1,many,12,.,CASSHRDQPQHF,TGTGCCAGCAGCCACAGGGATCAGCCCCAGCATTTT
TRBJ1-6,TRBV12-3/TRBV12-4,.,14,TRBD1,CASRSGTDNSPLHF,TGTGCCAGCAGATCTGGGACAGATAATTCACCCCTCCACTTT
TRBJ2-3,TRBV28,.,14,.,CASSEAGAADTQYF,TGTGCCAGCAGTGAGGCAGGGGCGGCAGATACGCAGTATTTT
TRBJ2-5,TRBV20-1,.,15,TRBD2,CSATRTRVIQETQYF,TGCAGTGCTACCCGGACTAGGGTAATCCAAGAGACCCAGTACTTC
TRBJ2-4,TRBV29-1,many,13,.,CSAVGGPRNIQYF,TGCAGCGCTGTAGGGGGGCCCAGGAACATTCAGTACTTC
TRBJ2-5,TRBV20-1,.,12,TRBD2,CSAAGLVETQYF,TGCAGTGCTGCCGGACTAGTAGAGACCCAGTACTTC
TRBJ1-5,TRBV29-1,few,13,TRBD1,CSVGDRSHQPQHF,TGCAGCGTTGGGGACAGAAGTCATCAGCCCCAGCATTTT
TRBJ1-2,TRBV20-1,.,11,.,CSAPLGSGYTF,TGCAGTGCTCCTTTGGGGAGCGGCTACACCTTC
TRBJ1-5,TRBV27,.,14,.,CASSLSRRSEPQHF,TGTGCCAGCAGTTTATCAAGGAGATCGGAGCCCCAGCATTTT
TRBJ2-1,TRBV2,once,17,TRBD2,CASRATSGRGTYNEQFF,TGTGCCAGCAGGGCCACTAGCGGGAGGGGGACCTACAATGAGCAGTTCTTC
TRBJ1-3,TRBV20-1,.,14,.,CSAKDRFLGNTIYF,TGCAGTGCCAAAGACAGGTTTCTTGGAAACACCATATATTTT
TRBJ2-1,TRBV29-1,many,15,.,CSVVSRGLTSDEQFF,TGCAGCGTTGTGTCGCGGGGACTGACCAGCGATGAGCAGTTCTTC
TRBJ2-5,TRBV4-1,.,16,.,CASSQDPSSLYNEQYF,TGCGCCAGCAGCCAAGATCCTAGCTCCCTCTACAATGAGCAGTACTTC
TRBJ1-2,TRBV6-4,few,14,.,CASSDSPVLYGYTF,TGTGCCAGCAGTGACTCGCCAGTGCTCTATGGCTACACCTTC
TRBJ2-1,TRBV5-4,.,14,.,CASSSLAEHNEQFF,TGTGCCAGCAGCTCGTTAGCGGAACACAATGAGCAGTTCTTC
TRBJ1-3,TRBV29-1,few,14,TRBD1,CSALQGSSGNTIYF,TGCAGCGCACTACAGGGGAGCTCTGGAAACACCATATATTTT
TRBJ2-1,TRBV4-2,many,11,.,CASSHHNEQFF,TGTGCCAGCAGCCACCACAATGAGCAGTTCTTC
TRBJ2-7,TRBV12-3/TRBV12-4,few,12,.,CASSPVFYEQYF,TGTGCCAGCAGCCCAGTTTTCTACGAGCAGTACTTC
TRBJ2-7,TRBV12-3/TRBV12-4,.,13,.,CASSLSYTNEQYF,TGTGCCAGCAGTTTGAGCTACACCAATGAGCAGTACTTC
TRBJ2-5,TRBV7-2,.,13,.,CASSNREGETQYF,TGTGCCAGCAGCAACAGGGAGGGGGAGACCCAGTACTTC
TRBJ1-2,TRBV27,many,14,.,CASSTGLINYGYTF,TGTGCCAGCAGTACGGGACTGATTAACTATGGCTACACCTTC
TRBJ2-3,TRBV10-3,few,18,.,CAIRGLETGRGPTDTQYF,TGTGCCATCAGGGGCCTCGAAACAGGGCGGGGGCCCACAGATACGCAGTATTTT
TRBJ2-7,TRBV20-1,.,12,.,CSASQDSHEQYF,TGCAGTGCTAGCCAGGACAGCCACGAGCAGTACTTC
TRBJ2-1,TRBV6-2/TRBV6-3,.,15,TRBD1,CASSPTGGMYNEQFF,TGTGCCAGCAGCCCGACAGGGGGCATGTACAATGAGCAGTTCTTC
TRBJ2-1,TRBV29-1,few,17,TRBD1,CSVEWFIMSGGLNEQFF,TGCAGCGTTGAATGGTTTATAATGTCAGGGGGTTTGAATGAGCAGTTCTTC
TRBJ2-7,TRBV27,.,15,.,CASSYSTASSYEQYF,TGTGCCAGCAGTTATAGTACTGCGAGCTCCTACGAGCAGTACTTC
TRBJ1-1,TRBV6-1,.,16,.,CASRPSDRTESTEAFF,TGTGCCAGCAGACCATCGGATCGGACGGAGAGCACTGAAGCTTTCTTT
TRBJ2-3,TRBV7-8,few,17,TRBD2,CASSLSSSGTSTDTQYF,TGTGCCAGCAGCTTATCGTCTAGCGGGACCTCCACAGATACGCAGTATTTT
TRBJ2-1,TRBV20-1,.,15,.,CSAFRPLAVGAEQFF,TGCAGTGCTTTCCGCCCACTAGCAGTAGGCGCTGAGCAGTTCTTC
TRBJ1-1,TRBV12-3/TRBV12-4,few,14,TRBD1,CASSFRRGRDEAFF,TGTGCCAGCAGTTTTCGTAGGGGGCGCGATGAAGCTTTCTTT
TRBJ2-5,TRBV20-1,.,16,.,CSARRHRTEYQETQYF,TGCAGTGCTAGACGCCACAGAACCGAATATCAAGAGACCCAGTACTTC
TRBJ2-3,TRBV4-2,few,15,.,CASSQGPALTDTQYF,TGTGCCAGCAGCCAAGGTCCAGCGCTCACAGATACGCAGTATTTT
TRBJ2-1,TRBV11-2,few,17,.,CASSLGVRGRRTNEQFF,TGTGCCAGCAGCTTAGGTGTAAGGGGGAGAAGGACGAATGAGCAGTTCTTC
TRBJ2-1,TRBV7-7,.,15,.,CASSLDPHLDNEQFF,TGTGCCAGCAGCCTAGACCCTCATCTGGACAATGAGCAGTTCTTC
TRBJ2-7,TRBV6-5,.,14,.,CASSYSSADYEQYF,TGTGCCAGCAGTTACTCGTCAGCCGACTACGAGCAGTACTTC
TRBJ2-1,TRBV11-2,.,13,.,CASSLDAPSEQFF,TGTGCCAGCAGCTTAGACGCCCCTTCCGAGCAGTTCTTC
TRBJ2-5,TRBV20-1,few,15,.,CSARDGNSVEETQYF,TGCAGTGCTAGAGATGGCAATAGCGTCGAAGAGACCCAGTACTTC